This T cell receptor beta chain was documented in a study of blood T cell repertoires in COVID-19. Study-wide background: COVID-19 samples, acute and convalescent, were from the United States, Italy and Spain. Nucleic acid was either cDNA or gDNA, and it came from T cells, B-cell-depleted T cells, or PBMCs.

In this sample, this clone turned up a few times. In the original analysis: Reference gene primers were amplified, and this amplification served to estimate nucleated cell counts. Clones were sequenced by immunoSEQ multiplex PCR, and TCRdb holds only the in-frame ones, with some missing. The DNA gave D and trimming, while V, J and clone size come from that table. The table records roughly 150,000 clones, roughly 82% of them present only once. The length of the CDR3 is 15 residues. V lost 5 bases and J lost 3, with 17 bases in between. CDR1 MDHEN and CDR2 SYDVKM come from the germline V gene. This TCR came from a woman aged 45 to 65 with acute or convalescent COVID-19. Sequences were obtained from peripheral blood. The genes are TRBV28 and TRBJ2-7; perhaps TRBD1 as D (6 bases). The CDR3 DNA sequence: TGTGCCAGCAGTATCTTCCCAGGGGCAGGCTACGAGCAGTACTTC. This sequence encodes CASSIFPGAGYEQYF. The full variable domain, its missing parts supplied by reference TRBV28 and TRBJ2-7, is DVKVTQSSRYLVKRTGEKVFLECVQDMDHENMFWYRQDPGLGLRLIYFSYDVKMKEKGDIPEGYSVSREKKERFSLILESASTNQTSMYLCASSIFPGAGYEQYFGPGTRLTVT.